The 11 T cell receptor beta chains below come from one sample, sequenced in a study of cytomegalovirus exposure and HLA in healthy donors. The PCR made use of 60 Vbeta and 13 Jbeta primers. Sequencing used immunoSEQ multiplex PCR; TCRdb keeps in-frame clones, though not all of them. Among 140,000 to 150,000 clones, approximately 84% were seen once, and the ten largest hold approximately 9.7%. The sample comprised PBMCs. Receptor source: a woman aged 60-70 years in good health and CMV-seropositive.

The chain uses TRBV29-1 and TRBJ2-5; the match to TRBD2 covers 10 bases. TRBJ2-7 matches the DNA end more closely, so the J call is doubtful. This CDR3 contains 14 residues. Germline CDR1 SQVTM, CDR2 ANQGSEA. The DNA for the CDR3 is TGCAGCGTTGAAGACTCTAGCGGGAGTTACGAGCAGTACTTC. Its protein is CSVEDSSGSYEQYF.

In DNA, the CDR3 is TGCGCCAGCAGCTTGGCCGGGACAGGGAGAGTCGAGCAGTACTTC. It is translated as CASSLAGTGRVEQYF. The V gene is TRBV5-1, the J gene TRBJ2-7; 9 nucleotides match TRBD1. V shed 0 bases and J 6 bases; nucleotides not matched to a gene: 7. Germline V CDR1 and CDR2: SGHRS, YFSETQ. The CDR3 covers 15 residues.

The rearrangement links TRBV14 to TRBJ1-4, with a weak D call TRBD1 (5 bases). Germline CDR1 SGHDN, CDR2 FVKESK. The germline V and J ends were trimmed by 0 bases and 0 bases, with 26 bases remaining between them. The CDR3 has 22 residues. CDR3: CASSQDPIRVPKHPATNEKLFF. The CDR3 nucleotides are TGTGCCAGCAGCCAAGACCCCATCAGGGTCCCTAAGCACCCTGCAACTAATGAAAAACTGTTTTTT.

This rearrangement joins TRBV30 to TRBJ2-4; 7 nucleotides align to TRBD2. The CDR3 length is 12 residues. CDR1 is GTSNPN and CDR2 is SVGIG in the germline V gene (reference sequence). Trimming took 2 bases from V and 8 from J; bases not matched to a gene: 3. The CDR3 loop is CAWSLGRDIQYF. The CDR3 bases are TGTGCCTGGAGTTTGGGGAGGGACATTCAGTACTTC.

The rearrangement links TRBV2 to TRBJ2-1; 10 bases fit TRBD2. The junction had 9 bases not matched to a gene; V was cut back by 6 bases and J by 10 bases. Looked up from germline, CDR1 is SNHLY and CDR2 is FYNNEI. CDR3 length equals 14 residues. The CDR3 DNA reads as TGTGCCAGCAGGGAGCGGGAGGGCGGACGGGAGCAGTTCTTC. Amino acid sequence: CASREREGGREQFF.

This clone is a singleton in its sample. The chain employs TRBV19 and TRBJ2-1; possible D gene TRBD2, 6 bases. The germline V and J ends were trimmed by 3 bases and 0 bases, with 15 bases remaining between them. The CDR3 covers 17 residues. Per germline, CDR1 LNHDA and CDR2 SQIVND (reference sequence). In nucleotides, the CDR3 is TGTGCCAGTAGTATCAGGCAGTTGACTAGCTCCTACAATGAGCAGTTCTTC. Translated, it gives CASSIRQLTSSYNEQFF. Full variable domain (outside the CDR3, taken from reference TRBV19 and TRBJ2-1): DGGITQSPKYLFRKEGQNVTLSCEQNLNHDAMYWYRQDPGQGLRLIYYSQIVNDFQKGDIAEGYSVSREKKESFPLTVTSAQKNPTAFYLCASSIRQLTSSYNEQFFGPGTRLTVL.

The chain links TRBV5-1 to TRBJ2-4; tentative D call: TRBD2 (6 bases). Trimming shortened V by 3 bases and J by 2 bases, and 15 bases separated the two germline ends. The CDR3 is made up of 16 amino acids. Germline CDR1 and CDR2: SGHRS and YFSETQ. DNA of the CDR3: TGCGCCAGCAGCTCCATCCCCCGGGGGACCAAAAACATTCAGTACTTC. Amino acid sequence: CASSSIPRGTKNIQYF.

The rearrangement uses TRBV6-5 and TRBJ2-7; 7 bases are shared with TRBD1. CDR3 length: 12 amino acids. With V trimmed by 8 bases and J by 5 bases, 6 bases remained unmatched. CDR1 is MNHEY, CDR2 SVGAGI, per germline. The CDR3: CASSRTGDEQYF. CDR3 DNA sequence: TGTGCCAGCTCACGGACAGGCGACGAGCAGTACTTC.

The gene calls are TRBV27 and TRBJ2-7; weak D call: TRBD2 (6 bases). Trimming removed 5 bases from V and 6 bases from J, with 20 bases in between. The CDR3 sequence is 15 residues long. In germline, CDR1 is MNHEY, CDR2 SMNVEV (reference sequence). CDR3 DNA: TGTGCCAGCAGTAATAGTCTATCTGGGGGGTTCGAGCAGTACTTC. Encoded protein: CASSNSLSGGFEQYF.

The table lists this clone with a count of one. The CDR3: CASSPHTTGGFYNEQFF. In nucleotides, the CDR3 is TGTGCCAGCAGCCCGCACACTACAGGGGGCTTTTACAATGAGCAGTTCTTC. V usage is TRBV4-2 and J usage is TRBJ2-1; 9 bases agree with TRBD1. Germline V gives CDR1 LGHNA, CDR2 YNFKEQ. After removal of 4 bases from V and 4 bases from J, the junction contained 11 bases not matched to a gene. The CDR3 runs 17 residues.

The genes are TRBV7-9 and TRBJ2-2, with D perhaps matching TRBD1 (5 bases). V was pared by 6 bases and J by 6 bases, with 17 bases between. The CDR3 consists of 15 residues. In germline, CDR1 is SEHNR, CDR2 FQNEAQ (reference sequence). DNA for the CDR3: TGTGCCAGCAGACGCAGGGATGAGAGAGCCGGGGAGCTGTTTTTT. The encoded protein is CASRRRDERAGELFF. The whole variable domain, filled in from reference TRBV7-9 and TRBJ2-2, reads DTGVSQNPRHKITKRGQNVTFRCDPISEHNRLYWYRQTLGQGPEFLTYFQNEAQLEKSRLLSDRFSAERPKGSFSTLEIQRTEQGDSAMYLCASRRRDERAGELFFGEGSRLTVL.